A single sample gave rise to the 6 T cell receptor beta chains below, sequenced in a study of post-analysis software for immune sequencing data. Findings and caveats of the study: Relative to controls, patients had about 5 TRBV segments at higher frequency, with TRBV5-6, TRBV5-1 and TRBV20-1 among these.

TCR beta libraries were prepared from cDNA with unique molecular identifiers. TCRdb itself ran the PCR reads through MiXCR, one entry per CDR3 protein. Of 650,000 to 850,000 distinct CDR3 sequences in the sample, about 57% were seen once. No antigen has been assigned to these receptors. Specimen: blood. These receptor sequences come from a girl aged 5 to 17 with multiple sclerosis.

The chain carries TRBV29-1 and TRBJ2-5, with 7 bases that match TRBD2. The J call could be wrong; TRBJ2-7 is a better fit for the DNA end. Germline V gene data show CDR1 as SQVTM and CDR2 as ANQGSEA. The CDR3 extends over 13 amino acids. CDR3 DNA: TGCAGCGTTGAAAGGGGAGGGTACGGCGAGCAGTACTTC. As protein: CSVERGGYGEQYF.

V is TRBV6-6 and J is TRBJ1-2; TRBD1 matches at 11 bases. The ends lost 7 bases at V and 7 bases at J; junction bases unmatched: 8. The germline V gene encodes CDR1 MNHNY and CDR2 SVGAGI (reference sequence). There are 14 residues in the CDR3. CDR3 nucleotides: TGTGCCAGCAACCCGGGACAGGGGGGACCTGGCTACACCTTC. Residues: CASNPGQGGPGYTF.

V and J are TRBV12-3 or TRBV12-4 and TRBJ1-2; D gene unclear. V was shortened by 2 bases and J by 8 bases, with 21 bases between the two germline ends. The CDR3 consists of 16 residues. CDR3 protein: CASSLTVFIPMGGYTF. The CDR3 bases are TGTGCCAGCAGTTTAACAGTCTTCATACCGATGGGGGGCTACACCTTC.

The table lists this clonotype with a few counts. J is TRBJ2-1 and V is TRBV7-3; tentatively, D is TRBD2 (6 bases). Between the trimmed V and J ends, which lost 1 base and 3 bases, there was a span of 13 bases. From germline, CDR1 is SGHTA and CDR2 FQGTGA. The CDR3 totals 16 residues. The CDR3 protein is CASSLIRGAYYNEQFF. CDR3 in DNA: TGTGCCAGCAGCTTAATACGCGGGGCATACTACAATGAGCAGTTCTTC.

This clonotype was counted a few times. The chain is built from TRBV7-2 and TRBJ2-5; D might be TRBD2 (6 bases). V dropped 2 bases and J dropped 2 bases, with 18 bases sitting between them. This CDR3 region has 17 residues. Germline V lookup: CDR1 SGHTA, CDR2 FQGNSA. The CDR3 nucleotides are TGTGCCAGCAGCTTAAGTATTACGGGGGACCAACAAGAGACCCAGTACTTC. This sequence encodes CASSLSITGDQQETQYF.

V and J are TRBV10-3 and TRBJ2-3; 13 nucleotides align to TRBD2. The germline gives CDR1 ENHRY, CDR2 SYGVKD. CDR3 length: 19 amino acids. V shed 3 bases and J 0 bases; nucleotides not matched to a gene: 9. The CDR3 reads CAISERTSGRPWSTDTQYF. The CDR3, as DNA: TGTGCCATCAGTGAACGGACTAGCGGGAGACCTTGGAGCACAGATACGCAGTATTTT.